Here is one T cell receptor (beta chain) with its context. Sequenced by immunoSEQ multiplex PCR; TCRdb stores in-frame clones only, minus some. The sample has several thousand clones, approximately 70% seen once. With 2 bases removed from V and 6 bases from J, the gap between germline ends came to 14 bases. This CDR3 contains 15 residues. CDR1 MGHRA and CDR2 YSYEKL come from the germline V gene. The data were taken from a study of neoadjuvant anti-PD-1 for oral cavity cancer. Sequences were derived from tumor tissue, sampled before nivolumab (anti-PD-1) treatment. The sequence was obtained from a person between 35 and 79 years old with oral cavity squamous cell carcinoma. The chain links TRBV4-1 to TRBJ2-1; D not resolved. The CDR3 loop is CASSQRLTGRNEQFF. CDR3 bases: TGCGCCAGCAGCCAACGCCTAACTGGACGCAATGAGCAGTTCTTC.